The rows below give T cell receptor beta chains drawn from one sample of a study of blood T cell repertoires in COVID-19. This table comes from immunoSEQ multiplex PCR, and its TCRdb copy is limited to in-frame clones, with some not included. Altogether about 350,000 clones are present, 70% to 90% being singletons, with the ten largest covering around 7.4%. The specimen sequenced was peripheral blood. These receptors came from a woman aged 55-70 years with COVID-19, enrolled during active disease. CDR3s include the opening cysteine and the closing phenylalanine or tryptophan. A D gene is named only where the DNA matches it firmly. Clone size is given for some rows only: seen once, a few or many times, or a class if the clone is expanded.

abundance,v_gene,j_gene,len,d_gene,CDR3nt,CDR3aa
-,TRBV12-3/TRBV12-4,TRBJ1-2,13,TRBD1,TGTGCCAGCAGTCTCAGGGGGCAGGATGGCTACACCTTC,CASSLRGQDGYTF
-,TRBV29-1,TRBJ2-3,15,-,TGCAGCGTTGAGGGGGCGGCCCGGATTACAGATACGCAGTATTTT,CSVEGAARITDTQYF
-,TRBV10-1,TRBJ2-3,16,-,TGCGCCAGCAGCGCAGCGGGTCGAGCCCCCACAGATACGCAGTATTTT,CASSAAGRAPTDTQYF
-,TRBV19,TRBJ1-5,14,TRBD1,TGTGCCAGTAGCACGGGAACAGGGGCTCAGCCCCAGCATTTT,CASSTGTGAQPQHF
-,TRBV7-3,TRBJ1-5,15,-,TGTGCCAGCAGCTTAAATGGGGGCTTCGATCAGCCCCAGCATTTT,CASSLNGGFDQPQHF
-,TRBV3-1/TRBV3-2,TRBJ2-5,14,TRBD2,TGTGCCAGCAGCCAGACTAGCCTCCGATCGACCCAGTACTTC,CASSQTSLRSTQYF
few,TRBV19,TRBJ1-1,18,TRBD1,TGTGCCAGTAGTATAGATCCGGCAGGGGGCATAATGAACACTGAAGCTTTCTTT,CASSIDPAGGIMNTEAFF
-,TRBV19,TRBJ2-2,11,-,TGTGTGTTAGAGGGCACCGGGGAGCTGTTTTTT,CVLEGTGELFF
few,TRBV5-1,TRBJ2-7,15,TRBD1,TGCGCCAGCAGCCAAGGACAGGTCTTCTCCTACGAGCAGTACTTC,CASSQGQVFSYEQYF
-,TRBV6-5,TRBJ2-5,12,-,TGTGCCAGCAGTTATAGGGGAGAGACCCAGTACTTC,CASSYRGETQYF
few,TRBV25-1,TRBJ1-4,13,-,TGTGCCAGCAGTGAAGACAACGGTGAAAAACTGTTTTTT,CASSEDNGEKLFF
-,TRBV5-4,TRBJ2-7,11,-,TGTGCCAGCAGCAACAGCTACGAGCAGTACTTC,CASSNSYEQYF
-,TRBV15,TRBJ1-2,19,TRBD1,TGTGCCACCAGCAGTGACTCGGGACAGGGCCACATATCTAACTATGGCTACACCTTC,CATSSDSGQGHISNYGYTF
once,TRBV3-1/TRBV3-2,TRBJ1-1,14,-,TGTGCCAGCAGACAAACAGGGCCGAACACTGAAGCTTTCTTT,CASRQTGPNTEAFF
-,TRBV6-5,TRBJ1-3,15,-,TGTGCCAGCAGTTACGGCGGCTCCTCTGGAAACACCATATATTTT,CASSYGGSSGNTIYF
-,TRBV10-3,TRBJ2-3,15,-,TGTGCCATCAGTGCCTCGACAGGAAGCACAGATACGCAGTATTTT,CAISASTGSTDTQYF
-,TRBV5-1,TRBJ2-1,15,-,TGCGCCAGCAGCTTGGGGCCCTGGGCAAACAATGAGCAGTTCTTC,CASSLGPWANNEQFF
-,TRBV24-1,TRBJ2-7,15,TRBD1,TGTGCCACCAGTGATGGGGGACAGGGTCTGGGGGAGCAGTACTTC,CATSDGGQGLGEQYF
-,TRBV7-9,TRBJ1-1,16,TRBD1,TGTGCCAGCAGCCGCCACAGGGGGGGCATGAACACTGAAGCTTTCTTT,CASSRHRGGMNTEAFF
-,TRBV3-1/TRBV3-2,TRBJ2-2,14,-,TGTGCCAGCAGCCAACGGCTCGGGGCCGGGGAGCTGTTTTTT,CASSQRLGAGELFF
-,TRBV6-5,TRBJ2-1,15,TRBD1,TGTGCCAGCACCAAACTCGGGACAGGGCTCAATGAGCAGTTCTTC,CASTKLGTGLNEQFF
-,TRBV5-1,TRBJ2-3,16,-,TGCGCCAGCAGCTTGGAGCTAGTCGATTACACAGATACGCAGTATTTT,CASSLELVDYTDTQYF
-,TRBV6-5,TRBJ2-7,13,-,TGTGCCAGCAGACAGGGTTTCCCCTACGAGCAGTACTTC,CASRQGFPYEQYF
-,TRBV11-2,TRBJ2-7,15,TRBD2,TGTGCCAGCAGCGTCGGGACTAGTGGGGGGTACGAGCAGTACTTC,CASSVGTSGGYEQYF
-,TRBV27,TRBJ1-4,14,TRBD1,TGTGCCAGCAGTCGACAGGGGAGTTATGAAAAACTGTTTTTT,CASSRQGSYEKLFF
-,TRBV4-2,TRBJ2-1,16,TRBD2,TGTGCCAGCAGCCTATCGGCGGGGGACTCCTACAATGAGCAGTTCTTC,CASSLSAGDSYNEQFF
-,TRBV7-3,TRBJ2-1,16,TRBD2,TGTGCCAGCAGCCCCTCTAGCGGGGGGGCGAGGAGTGAGCAGTTCTTC,CASSPSSGGARSEQFF
-,TRBV18,TRBJ2-5,15,TRBD1,TGTGCCAGCTCACCGCGGACAGGGGCCGAAGAGACCCAGTACTTC,CASSPRTGAEETQYF
-,TRBV4-1,TRBJ2-7,17,TRBD2,TGCGCCAGCAGCCACTCCTCGACTAGCGGGAGCACGTACGAGCAGTACTTC,CASSHSSTSGSTYEQYF
-,TRBV6-2/TRBV6-3,TRBJ1-3,16,-,TGTGCCAGCAGTTACTCGAGAGGTGGAGGTGGAAACACCATATATTTT,CASSYSRGGGGNTIYF
-,TRBV5-5,TRBJ2-1,19,TRBD2,TGTGCCAGCAGCGCAAGACTAGCGGGGAGTATAAGCTCCTACAATGAGCAGTTCTTC,CASSARLAGSISSYNEQFF
-,TRBV7-9,TRBJ2-2,14,TRBD2,TGTGCCAGCCGAGGCGGGGGAAGGACCGGGGAGCTGTTTTTT,CASRGGGRTGELFF
once,TRBV2,TRBJ1-2,14,-,TGTGCCAGCAGTCCCCGGGACAAATTCTATGGCTACACCTTC,CASSPRDKFYGYTF
once,TRBV11-2,TRBJ2-7,14,TRBD1,TGTGCCAGCAGCCCTCCGGGACAGATCTACGAGCAGTACTTC,CASSPPGQIYEQYF
-,TRBV6-5,TRBJ2-1,14,TRBD2,TGTGCCAGCGAAAGGGGAGGGTCGTTTTCTGAGCAGTTCTTC,CASERGGSFSEQFF
-,TRBV21-1,TRBJ2-7,18,-,TGTGCCAGCAGCACTCGCCCACTAACCGGGACAGGGCGCTACGAGCAGTACTTC,CASSTRPLTGTGRYEQYF
few,TRBV18,TRBJ1-2,13,-,TGTGCCAGCTCACCTGAGACAGGTTATGGCTACACCTTC,CASSPETGYGYTF
-,TRBV7-3,TRBJ1-2,16,-,TGTGCCAGCAGCCGGTCGCGGGCAGGGGATTCCTATGGCTACACCTTC,CASSRSRAGDSYGYTF
-,TRBV7-2,TRBJ2-5,18,TRBD2,TGTGCCAGCAGCTTAGTGGGCCTAGCGGGGGCCGGGGGAGAGACCCAGTACTTC,CASSLVGLAGAGGETQYF
-,TRBV20-1,TRBJ1-2,14,-,TGCAGTGCTAGTCGGCAGGGTATGGACTATGGCTACACCTTC,CSASRQGMDYGYTF
-,TRBV23-1,TRBJ2-7,15,-,TGCGCCAGCAGTCAATCGATCGACAAGACCTACGAGCAGTACTTC,CASSQSIDKTYEQYF
few,TRBV5-1,TRBJ2-7,14,TRBD1,TGCGCCAGCAGCTTGGGGGACAGGGGCGACGAGCAGTACTTC,CASSLGDRGDEQYF
-,TRBV4-1,TRBJ1-2,15,-,TGCGCCAGCAGCCAACCAGGGACACCCGAGCATGGCTACACCTTC,CASSQPGTPEHGYTF
-,TRBV7-2,TRBJ2-7,15,TRBD2,TGTGCCAGCAGTTCTCATAGCGGGGCCCCCTACGAGCAGTACTTC,CASSSHSGAPYEQYF
-,TRBV27,TRBJ2-5,13,-,TGTGCCAGCAGGCGGACAGCGCAAGAGACCCAGTACTTC,CASRRTAQETQYF
once,TRBV11-2,TRBJ2-5,14,-,TGTGCCAGCAGCTACCGATACGAGGTGGAGACCCAGTACTTC,CASSYRYEVETQYF
-,TRBV19,TRBJ1-1,13,-,TGTGCCAGTAGTTGGAGGCCCCCCACTGAAGCTTTCTTT,CASSWRPPTEAFF
-,TRBV30,TRBJ1-2,17,-,TGTGCCTGGAGTGTAAGAGGCGGGGGAAATTTACTCTATGGCTACACCTTC,CAWSVRGGGNLLYGYTF
few,TRBV5-1,TRBJ1-2,14,-,TGCGCCAGCAGCTTGGCCCCGGGATCAAAGGGCTACACCTTC,CASSLAPGSKGYTF
few,TRBV9,TRBJ1-1,13,-,TGTGCCAGCAGCGTGGTCTCCCTAACTGAAGCTTTCTTT,CASSVVSLTEAFF
-,TRBV11-3,TRBJ2-2,15,TRBD1,TGTGCCAGCAGCTCGACAGGGGGCGGCACCGGGGAGCTGTTTTTT,CASSSTGGGTGELFF
-,TRBV25-1,TRBJ2-7,15,TRBD1,TGTGCCAGCAGTGAACCCCGACAGGGGAACCACGAGCAGTACTTC,CASSEPRQGNHEQYF
-,TRBV25-1,TRBJ1-1,14,TRBD1,TGTGCCAGCATCCCACCAGGGGGTGCCACTGAAGCTTTCTTT,CASIPPGGATEAFF
-,TRBV4-1,TRBJ2-7,15,-,TGCGCCAGCAGCCAGGAGGGATGGGGGTTCTACGAGCAGTACTTC,CASSQEGWGFYEQYF